This entry features one T cell receptor (beta chain) sequence. Its antigen is not identified. This entry comes from a study of T cell responses to AZD1222 COVID-19 vaccine. Study conclusions and caveats: The donor group comprised mostly white British people and more females; the analysis possibly underestimated clonal diversity. Close to half of spike-specific TCRs reportedly recognize unmutated variant regions.

The table came from immunoSEQ multiplex PCR; TCRdb's copy has only in-frame clones and leaves some out. The sample gives roughly 110,000 clones, 85% to 90% of which show up once; roughly 5.1% is in the top ten. This CDR3 comprises 17 residues. Germline assignment: CDR1 SGHVS and CDR2 FNYEAQ. Trimming removed 1 base at V and 4 bases at J, with 17 bases between. The TCR comes from an adult in good health. Sequenced here: peripheral blood, sampled on day 0 of AZD1222 vaccination. The rearrangement joins TRBV7-6 to TRBJ1-3; weak D call: TRBD1 (5 bases). CDR3 region: CASSLGLRGQVGNTIYF. CDR3 nucleotide sequence: TGTGCCAGCAGCTTAGGATTAAGGGGTCAGGTCGGAAACACCATATATTTT.